This TCR beta chain was documented in a study of cytomegalovirus exposure and HLA in healthy donors. In the PCR, 60 Vbeta and 13 Jbeta primers were used. The table came from immunoSEQ multiplex PCR; TCRdb's copy has only in-frame clones and leaves some out. Here the sample spans approximately 120,000 clones, 73% being singletons. On this clone itself: Its antigen remains unknown.

Participants comprised healthy donors of bone marrow. Study-wide results and caveats: The authors later found most CMV-associated TCR beta chains appeared HLA-restricted. Likely technical artifact: a cluster of highly shared sequence variants. According to a later analysis, donors in an Asian-associated ancestry cluster reportedly had fewer N-insertions than the roughly 670-donor mean.

This CDR3 spans 18 amino acids. The V gene's germline CDR1 is SGHNT and CDR2 YYREEE (reference sequence). V shed 1 base and J shed 0 bases, with 16 bases lying between them. The material sequenced was PBMCs. The V gene is TRBV5-4, the J gene TRBJ1-4, with a tentative D call TRBD1 (5 bases). The TCR originated in a man aged 55 to 69 in good health and CMV-seropositive. CDR3 loop: CASSLKTGGFATNEKLFF. CDR3 in DNA: TGTGCCAGCAGCTTGAAGACCGGGGGTTTTGCAACTAATGAAAAACTGTTTTTT. The full variable domain, in which reference TRBV5-4 and TRBJ1-4 provide the parts outside the CDR3, is ETGVTQSPTHLIKTRGQQVTLRCSSQSGHNTVSWYQQALGQGPQFIFQYYREEENGRGNFPPRFSGLQFPNYSSELNVNALELDDSALYLCASSLKTGGFATNEKLFFGSGTQLSVL.